These T cell receptor beta chains were read from a single sample in a study of identical twins. Each CDR3 protein gets one entry after TCRdb re-called the 5' RACE reads with MiXCR. This sample has hundreds of thousands of distinct CDR3 sequences, with 8.5% to 9% found just once. A further study also used this sample, focusing on yellow fever vaccine responses in identical twins.

The sequenced sample consisted of PBMCs. The receptor source for this set is a woman aged 18-35 years in good health. Each CDR3 is given with its conserved first and last residue. A D gene is named only where the DNA matches it firmly. Rows give clone size only sometimes, using once, few, many, or a class for an expanded clone.

CDR3 | DNA | J | D | length | size | V
CASSEGQTSYNEQFF | TGCGCCAGCAGCGAAGGACAGACAAGCTACAATGAGCAGTTCTTC | TRBJ2-1 | - | 15 | - | TRBV5-1
CSAWRPSGYEQYF | TGCAGTGCGTGGCGACCTAGCGGCTACGAGCAGTACTTC | TRBJ2-7 | TRBD2 | 13 | - | TRBV20-1
CASSELTNTSSGANVLTF | TGTGCCAGCAGTGAATTGACAAATACTAGCTCTGGGGCCAACGTCCTGACTTTC | TRBJ2-6 | - | 18 | - | TRBV25-1
CSVREGSSYEQYF | TGCAGCGTTCGAGAGGGATCCTCCTACGAGCAGTACTTC | TRBJ2-7 | - | 13 | many | TRBV29-1
CASSQDRAFGETQYF | TGCGCCAGCAGCCAAGACCGAGCATTCGGAGAGACCCAGTACTTC | TRBJ2-5 | - | 15 | many | TRBV4-3
CASRVLGGIGEETQYF | TGTGCCAGCAGGGTGCTGGGGGGAATAGGGGAAGAGACCCAGTACTTC | TRBJ2-5 | - | 16 | many | TRBV28
CASSLSGSNPEEQYF | TGTGCCAGCAGCTTAAGCGGGAGTAATCCGGAAGAGCAGTACTTC | TRBJ2-7 | TRBD2 | 15 | few | TRBV7-9
CSAAWGQTYEQYF | TGCAGCGCCGCTTGGGGACAAACCTACGAGCAGTACTTC | TRBJ2-7 | - | 13 | - | TRBV29-1
CASSFILRGQGAGETQYF | TGTGCCAGCAGCTTTATTTTACGGGGACAGGGCGCTGGAGAGACCCAGTACTTC | TRBJ2-5 | TRBD1 | 18 | few | TRBV11-2
CASSYSWGSGEQYF | TGTGCCAGCAGTTACTCGTGGGGTTCAGGAGAGCAGTACTTC | TRBJ2-7 | - | 14 | many | TRBV6-5
CASSYPSGGTYNEQFF | TGTGCCAGCAGTTATCCCAGCGGGGGGACCTACAATGAGCAGTTCTTC | TRBJ2-1 | TRBD2 | 16 | few | TRBV6-5
CAISWDRGAEQYF | TGTGCCATCAGTTGGGACAGGGGGGCCGAGCAGTACTTC | TRBJ2-7 | TRBD1 | 13 | few | TRBV10-3
CASSTSIRGQAEAFF | TGTGCCAGCTCAACCAGCATCAGGGGGCAGGCTGAAGCTTTCTTT | TRBJ1-1 | TRBD1 | 15 | - | TRBV18
CSAVNRGFGYNEQFF | TGCAGTGCTGTAAACAGGGGTTTCGGCTACAATGAGCAGTTCTTC | TRBJ2-1 | TRBD1 | 15 | - | TRBV20-1
CASSIQGSGYEQYF | TGTGCCAGTAGTATCCAGGGGTCCGGATACGAGCAGTACTTC | TRBJ2-7 | - | 14 | - | TRBV19
CAISELVTYNEQFF | TGTGCCATCAGTGAGTTGGTGACCTACAATGAGCAGTTCTTC | TRBJ2-1 | - | 14 | few | TRBV10-3
CASSQRRPSNEKLFF | TGTGCCAGCAGCCAGCGGAGACCCTCTAATGAAAAACTGTTTTTT | TRBJ1-4 | - | 15 | few | TRBV14
CASSARWEKLFF | TGTGCCAGCAGCGCCCGGTGGGAAAAACTGTTTTTT | TRBJ1-4 | - | 12 | - | TRBV28
CSARDRGTKNIQYF | TGCAGTGCTAGGGACAGGGGGACCAAAAACATTCAGTACTTC | TRBJ2-4 | TRBD1 | 14 | few | TRBV20-1
CASSQLAGAEDTQYF | TGTGCCAGCAGCCAACTAGCGGGGGCCGAAGATACGCAGTATTTT | TRBJ2-3 | TRBD2 | 15 | - | TRBV27
CASRKYNEQFF | TGTGCCAGCCGCAAATACAATGAGCAGTTCTTC | TRBJ2-1 | - | 11 | few | TRBV6-2/TRBV6-3
CASSFGESLNTEAFF | TGTGCCAGCAGCTTCGGCGAATCGCTGAACACTGAAGCTTTCTTT | TRBJ1-1 | - | 15 | - | TRBV7-9
CASSTQGMETQYF | TGTGCCAGCAGCACACAGGGGATGGAGACCCAGTACTTC | TRBJ2-5 | TRBD1 | 13 | many | TRBV7-2
CASSSIFSENNEQFF | TGTGCCAGCAGTTCCATCTTTAGCGAGAACAATGAGCAGTTCTTC | TRBJ2-1 | - | 15 | many | TRBV12-3/TRBV12-4
CASSLTGQEKLFF | TGTGCCAGCAGTCTTACAGGACAAGAAAAACTGTTTTTT | TRBJ1-4 | - | 13 | many | TRBV25-1
CASSLAPGLGQPQHF | TGCGCCAGCAGCTTGGCGCCAGGCCTTGGTCAGCCCCAGCATTTT | TRBJ1-5 | - | 15 | many | TRBV5-1
CASTPSLPGYEQYF | TGTGCCAGCACCCCGAGTCTGCCGGGTTACGAGCAGTACTTC | TRBJ2-7 | - | 14 | few | TRBV7-8
CASRNSYTYEQYF | TGTGCCAGCAGAAACAGTTATACCTACGAGCAGTACTTC | TRBJ2-7 | - | 13 | - | TRBV27
CASSPGSEQFF | TGTGCCAGCAGCCCTGGCAGTGAGCAGTTCTTC | TRBJ2-1 | - | 11 | many | TRBV7-3
CASSPIGLAGGPGQETQYF | TGTGCCAGCAGCCCTATTGGACTAGCGGGGGGGCCAGGTCAGGAGACCCAGTACTTC | TRBJ2-5 | TRBD2 | 19 | - | TRBV3-1
CASSFSVRGEKLFF | TGTGCCAGCAGCTTTTCAGTTCGGGGTGAAAAACTGTTTTTT | TRBJ1-4 | - | 14 | - | TRBV7-9
CASSRASESSYEQYF | TGTGCCAGCAGCCGAGCTTCGGAGAGCTCCTACGAGCAGTACTTC | TRBJ2-7 | - | 15 | many | TRBV14
CASSLRDREGAEQYF | TGCGCCAGCAGCCTAAGGGACAGGGAAGGGGCCGAGCAGTACTTC | TRBJ2-7 | TRBD1 | 15 | few | TRBV4-3
CSARPGAKNIQYF | TGCAGTGCCCGCCCGGGGGCCAAAAACATTCAGTACTTC | TRBJ2-4 | - | 13 | few | TRBV20-1
CASSPNQRTVMHSYNEQFF | TGTGCCAGCAGCCCTAACCAACGGACAGTTATGCACTCCTACAATGAGCAGTTCTTC | TRBJ2-1 | - | 19 | once | TRBV11-2
CASSSHSPETQYF | TGTGCCAGCAGTTCCCACTCACCGGAGACCCAGTACTTC | TRBJ2-5 | - | 13 | - | TRBV28
CSAGLRTNTEAFF | TGCAGTGCTGGCCTTCGGACGAACACTGAAGCTTTCTTT | TRBJ1-1 | - | 13 | many | TRBV20-1
CASSSAGESGEQFF | TGTGCCAGCAGTTCAGCGGGAGAATCTGGTGAGCAGTTCTTC | TRBJ2-1 | TRBD2 | 14 | - | TRBV27
CATKQGTSSYEQYF | TGTGCCACCAAACAGGGGACTTCCTCCTACGAGCAGTACTTC | TRBJ2-7 | - | 14 | - | TRBV2
CASSSRAANTEAFF | TGTGCCAGCAGCTCCCGGGCCGCGAACACTGAAGCTTTCTTT | TRBJ1-1 | - | 14 | many | TRBV7-9
CASSQDTLANEQFF | TGCGCCAGCAGCCAAGATACGCTAGCCAATGAGCAGTTCTTC | TRBJ2-1 | - | 14 | few | TRBV4-3
CASSPRTGANEKLFF | TGTGCCAGCAGCCCAAGGACAGGGGCTAATGAAAAACTGTTTTTT | TRBJ1-4 | TRBD1 | 15 | few | TRBV5-5
CSALPGGNEQFF | TGCAGTGCTCTTCCAGGGGGGAATGAGCAGTTCTTC | TRBJ2-1 | - | 12 | few | TRBV20-1
CASSQRGGSYNEQFF | TGTGCCAGCAGCCAAAGAGGGGGGTCGTACAATGAGCAGTTCTTC | TRBJ2-1 | - | 15 | few | TRBV3-1
CASSFWTGITGNTIYF | TGCGCCAGCAGCTTTTGGACAGGGATTACTGGAAACACCATATATTTT | TRBJ1-3 | TRBD1 | 16 | few | TRBV5-1
CASSAAGRETQYF | TGTGCCAGCAGTGCTGCGGGCAGAGAGACCCAGTACTTC | TRBJ2-5 | - | 13 | - | TRBV25-1
CASSPQQVYNEQFF | TGTGCCAGCAGCCCCCAACAGGTGTACAATGAGCAGTTCTTC | TRBJ2-1 | - | 14 | few | TRBV7-9
CASSPVPNTGELFF | TGTGCCAGCAGCCCGGTTCCGAACACCGGGGAGCTGTTTTTT | TRBJ2-2 | - | 14 | few | TRBV7-6
CASSSGQTLNTEAFF | TGCGCCAGCAGCTCGGGACAGACTTTGAACACTGAAGCTTTCTTT | TRBJ1-1 | TRBD1 | 15 | - | TRBV5-1
CSAAGGGAFYNEQFF | TGCAGCGCGGCCGGGGGGGGGGCTTTCTACAATGAGCAGTTCTTC | TRBJ2-1 | TRBD2 | 15 | few | TRBV29-1
CASSLVSGETQYF | TGTGCCAGCAGCTTAGTGTCCGGGGAGACCCAGTACTTC | TRBJ2-5 | - | 13 | many | TRBV7-6
CSAIPGQSSYEQYF | TGCAGTGCTATTCCGGGACAGAGCTCCTACGAGCAGTACTTC | TRBJ2-7 | TRBD1 | 14 | - | TRBV20-1
CASSLGLAGGSDTQYF | TGCGCCAGCAGCCTTGGACTAGCGGGGGGCTCGGATACGCAGTATTTT | TRBJ2-3 | TRBD2 | 16 | many | TRBV5-1
CASSTRGLRIYEQYF | TGTGCCAGCAGCACTAGGGGGCTTCGAATATACGAGCAGTACTTC | TRBJ2-7 | TRBD1 | 15 | few | TRBV5-6
CSVPSRWCYEQYF | TGCAGCGTTCCCAGCCGCTGGTGCTACGAGCAGTACTTC | TRBJ2-7 | - | 13 | many | TRBV29-1
CASSTLSSPHWNEQFF | TGTGCCAGCAGCACCTTAAGTTCTCCGCATTGGAATGAGCAGTTCTTC | TRBJ2-1 | - | 16 | - | TRBV5-4
CASRDNQETQYF | TGCGCCAGCAGGGACAACCAAGAGACCCAGTACTTC | TRBJ2-5 | - | 12 | many | TRBV2